This T cell receptor (beta chain) was captured by sequencing in a study of cytomegalovirus exposure and HLA in healthy donors. A multiplex PCR was run with 60 Vbeta primers and 13 Jbeta primers. As originally analysed: It was a later analysis that counted about 80 million unique TCR beta chains, of which some 10 million were shared. The method was immunoSEQ multiplex PCR; TCRdb's version includes in-frame clones alone and lacks a portion of them. V and J calls and clone size come straight from that table; D and trimming were deduced from the DNA. The sample lists around 150,000 clones, 70% to 80% occurring once. The TCR was taken from a woman in her thirties or forties in good health and CMV-seronegative. Sequencing was done on a sample of PBMCs.

The CDR3 sequence is CASSLAGDEQYF. The CDR3 nucleotides read TGTGCCAGTAGCCTTGCGGGCGACGAGCAGTACTTC. The chain carries TRBV19 and TRBJ2-7, with D possibly being TRBD2 (5 bases). From germline, CDR1 is LNHDA and CDR2 SQIVND (reference sequence). V was shortened by 6 bases and J by 5 bases, with 11 bases between the two germline ends. This CDR3 comprises 12 residues.